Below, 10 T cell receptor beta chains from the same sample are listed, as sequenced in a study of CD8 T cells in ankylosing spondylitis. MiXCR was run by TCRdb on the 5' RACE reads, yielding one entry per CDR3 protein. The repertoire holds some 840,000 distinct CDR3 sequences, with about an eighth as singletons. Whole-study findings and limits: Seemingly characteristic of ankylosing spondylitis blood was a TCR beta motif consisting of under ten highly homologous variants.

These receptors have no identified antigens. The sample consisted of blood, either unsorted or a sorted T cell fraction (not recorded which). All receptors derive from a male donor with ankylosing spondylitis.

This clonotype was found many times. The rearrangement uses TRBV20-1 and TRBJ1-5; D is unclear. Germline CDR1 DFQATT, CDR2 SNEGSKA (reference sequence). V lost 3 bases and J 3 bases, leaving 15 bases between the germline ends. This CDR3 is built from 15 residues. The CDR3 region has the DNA TGCAGTGCTAGGCCACCGGGGAGTCCCAATCAGCCCCAGCATTTT. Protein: CSARPPGSPNQPQHF.

DNA of the CDR3: TGTGCCAGCAAGATCCAGCGGGAAGAATCCGGGGAGCTGTTTTTT. Its translation is CASKIQREESGELFF. The V call is TRBV2, the J call TRBJ2-2, with 7 bases matching TRBD2. Germline V lookup: CDR1 SNHLY, CDR2 FYNNEI. With 7 bases clipped from V and 6 bases from J, the junction kept 11 bases outside the gene matches. The CDR3 covers 15 residues.

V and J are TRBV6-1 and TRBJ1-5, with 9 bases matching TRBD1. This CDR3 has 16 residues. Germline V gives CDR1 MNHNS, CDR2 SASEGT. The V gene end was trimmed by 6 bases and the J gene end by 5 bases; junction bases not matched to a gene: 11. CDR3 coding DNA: TGTGCCAGCAGGCCACTGGGACAGGGAGCCGATCAGCCCCAGCATTTT. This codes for CASRPLGQGADQPQHF.

CDR3 in amino acids: CASSQVTGGEEGYTF. The DNA of the CDR3 is TGCGCCAGCAGCCAAGTCACAGGGGGGGAGGAGGGCTACACCTTC. The chain employs TRBV4-3 and TRBJ1-2; 8 bases align to TRBD1. Looked up from germline, CDR1 is LGHNA and CDR2 is YSLEER. V shed 1 base and J 8 bases; nucleotides not matched to a gene: 9. CDR3 length: 15 amino acids.

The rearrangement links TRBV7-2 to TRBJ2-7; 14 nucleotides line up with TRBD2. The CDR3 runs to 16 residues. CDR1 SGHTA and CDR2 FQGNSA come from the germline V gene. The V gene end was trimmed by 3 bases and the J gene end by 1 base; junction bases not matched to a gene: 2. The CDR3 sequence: CASSLTSGRASYEQYF. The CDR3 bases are TGTGCCAGCAGCTTGACTAGCGGGAGGGCGTCCTACGAGCAGTACTTC.

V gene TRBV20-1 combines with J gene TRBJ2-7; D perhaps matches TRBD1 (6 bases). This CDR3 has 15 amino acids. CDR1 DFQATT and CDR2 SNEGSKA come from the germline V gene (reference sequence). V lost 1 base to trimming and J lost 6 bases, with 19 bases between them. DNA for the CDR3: TGCAGTGCTAGAGCGTTTGTCCATACCAGGGGCGAGCAGTACTTC. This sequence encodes CSARAFVHTRGEQYF.

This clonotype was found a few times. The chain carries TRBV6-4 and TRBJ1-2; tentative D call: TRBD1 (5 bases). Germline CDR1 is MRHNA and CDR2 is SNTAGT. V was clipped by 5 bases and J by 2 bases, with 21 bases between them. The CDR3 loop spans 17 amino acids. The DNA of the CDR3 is TGTGCCAGCAGTCCCCCGAGCCCCAGGGTATACAACTATGGCTACACCTTC. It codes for CASSPPSPRVYNYGYTF.

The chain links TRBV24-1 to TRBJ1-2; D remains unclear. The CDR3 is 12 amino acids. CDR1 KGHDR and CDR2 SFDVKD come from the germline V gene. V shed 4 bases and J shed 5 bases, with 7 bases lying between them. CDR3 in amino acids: CATSDREYGYTF. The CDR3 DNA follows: TGTGCCACCAGTGACCGGGAGTATGGCTACACCTTC.

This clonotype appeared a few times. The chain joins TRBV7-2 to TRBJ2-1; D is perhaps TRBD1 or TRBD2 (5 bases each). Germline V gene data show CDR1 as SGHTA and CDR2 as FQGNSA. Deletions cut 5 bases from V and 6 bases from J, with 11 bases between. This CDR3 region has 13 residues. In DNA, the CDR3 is TGTGCCAGCAGCCCGGGACCACCCAATGAGCAGTTCTTC. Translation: CASSPGPPNEQFF.

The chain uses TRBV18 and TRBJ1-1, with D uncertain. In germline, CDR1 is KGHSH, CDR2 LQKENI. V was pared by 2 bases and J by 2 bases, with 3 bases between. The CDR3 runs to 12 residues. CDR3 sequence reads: CASSPENTEAFF. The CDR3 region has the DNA TGTGCCAGCTCACCAGAAAACACTGAAGCTTTCTTT.